These T cell receptor beta chains were read from a single sample in a study of healthy donors' naive CD4 and CD8 T cells. One entry per CDR3 protein, called by TCRdb with MiXCR from the reads. The sample lists approximately 180,000 distinct CDR3 sequences, about 74% occurring once. The sequenced material came from naive CD4+ and CD8+ T cells sorted from blood, pooled from several donors. The origin of the receptors is a pool of human donors in good health; the sample pools cells from several healthy donors. CDR3s include the opening cysteine and the closing phenylalanine or tryptophan. Each record gives: J gene, clone size, V gene, CDR3 protein. Expanded clones get a size class; other rows say once, few or many, or leave the size out.

TRBJ1-5,.,TRBV27,CANDLTGPSNQPQHF
TRBJ2-7,few,TRBV30,CAWSVQGSYEQYF
TRBJ2-6,.,TRBV27,CATSTGGLYSGANVLTF
TRBJ2-1,.,TRBV6-5,CASSLEASSYNEQFF
TRBJ2-7,few,TRBV20-1,CSARDGGQVSYEQYF
TRBJ1-6,.,TRBV19,CASSMVPPLTDSPLHF
TRBJ2-1,.,TRBV29-1,CSVGGSGGYNEQFF
TRBJ2-7,.,TRBV29-1,CSVVDTTGQYF
TRBJ2-3,.,TRBV2,CASSEAAVTDTQYF
TRBJ2-1,.,TRBV29-1,CSVVDPFRDLNEQFF
TRBJ1-1,few,TRBV19,CASSIAVNTEAFF
TRBJ1-2,.,TRBV27,CASSLSIGTVDGYTF
TRBJ2-5,.,TRBV5-6,CASSFGWRETQYF
TRBJ2-1,.,TRBV29-1,CSVESRGLAVYNEQFF
TRBJ2-3,.,TRBV18,CASSMDRGILADTQYF
TRBJ2-1,few,TRBV30,CAWRWGLQTISYNEQFF
TRBJ2-7,.,TRBV29-1,CSAIGTSGRKGTYEQYF
TRBJ1-4,.,TRBV19,CASSNTGGLEKLFF
TRBJ2-1,.,TRBV6-5,CASSYRSSFAANEQFF
TRBJ1-3,few,TRBV6-5,CASSYSGGWGNTIYF
TRBJ1-5,.,TRBV19,CASSDGVQPQHF
TRBJ2-5,.,TRBV5-5,CASSLEAGRARETQYF
TRBJ2-5,once,TRBV6-6,CASSYAWQVVETQYF
TRBJ1-1,once,TRBV2,CASIRQMNTEAFF
TRBJ1-5,.,TRBV6-2/TRBV6-3,CASRSLPADYQPQHF
TRBJ2-3,.,TRBV29-1,CSVDAGGTDTQYF
TRBJ1-1,.,TRBV30,CAWSKDRAGGTEAFF
TRBJ1-4,.,TRBV11-2,CASSLGTNEKLFF
TRBJ2-1,.,TRBV5-4,CASSLFPGLAGVHEQFF
TRBJ2-7,.,TRBV6-5,CASSFTGISYEQYF
TRBJ2-7,.,TRBV29-1,CSVVSPSYEQYF
TRBJ2-5,.,TRBV14,CASSQDRVPQETQYF
TRBJ2-1,.,TRBV30,CAWSVTSIEQFF
TRBJ2-7,.,TRBV6-5,CASSYPTDGRGEQYF
TRBJ1-5,.,TRBV19,CASHRTADNQPQHF
TRBJ2-5,.,TRBV6-5,CASSPTGKETQYF
TRBJ1-5,.,TRBV6-5,CATGSYNQPQHF
TRBJ1-5,.,TRBV19,CASSELTGTEIGNQPQHF
TRBJ2-7,once,TRBV19,CASSIAGATYEQYF
TRBJ2-2,.,TRBV12-3/TRBV12-4,CASSRNTGELFF
TRBJ2-1,once,TRBV29-1,CSVEPRPGGGYEQFF